This T cell receptor beta chain was captured in a study of neurological immune-mediated disorders. Each TCR transcript was tagged with a 10-nucleotide random UMI during 5'RACE. TCRdb redid the calling of the 5' RACE reads with MiXCR, one entry per CDR3 protein. This sample has about 46,000 distinct CDR3 sequences, with roughly 3.2% found just once. Broader study findings: Falling below healthy controls, multiple sclerosis showed the least TCR clonal expansion, while HTLV-1-associated myelopathy showed the most. The repertoires of 18 of 34 multiple sclerosis patients fell into one related-CDR3 cluster (a possible signature) under phylogenetic grouping.

Germline V gene sequence: CDR1 MDHEN, CDR2 SYDVKM. The CDR3 extends over 15 amino acids. This clonotype turned up a few times. Its antigen is not known. One base away lies a much larger clone, so this may be a sequencing read error. The specimen sequenced was PBMCs. The rearrangement links TRBV28 to TRBJ2-3; D is ambiguous. The TCR originated in a woman aged 50 to 60 with multiple sclerosis. The DNA for the CDR3 is TGTGCCAGCAGTTTTCGTAGGGTTCGCACAGATAAGCAGTATTTT. Amino acids: CASSFRRVRTDKQYF.